This is a list of T cell receptor beta chains from one sample in a study of OX40 agonist ivuxolimab in advanced cancers. Assay: immunoSEQ multiplex PCR; the TCRdb copy retains only in-frame clones and omits some. The sample yields 65,000 to 80,000 clones, roughly 93% seen once. Material: CD4+ or CD8+ T cells sorted from blood, obtained in a trial of the OX40 agonist ivuxolimab. These TCRs come from an adult with an advanced solid tumor such as melanoma, head and neck, liver or kidney cancer. Both conserved end residues are part of each CDR3. Fields, in order: V gene, J gene, D gene, CDR3 protein. D genes are given only for firm matches.

>TRBV2|TRBJ2-1|.
CASTRDEQFF
>TRBV6-1|TRBJ2-7|.
CASSEGGRYEQYF
>TRBV2|TRBJ2-3|TRBD2
CASSETSGVADTQYF
>TRBV4-3|TRBJ2-3|.
CASSQGLELDTQYF
>TRBV15|TRBJ1-4|.
CATSPEATNEKLFF
>TRBV29-1|TRBJ1-2|TRBD1
CSAQSGTGGYTF
>TRBV30|TRBJ1-2|TRBD1
CAWMGQGNYGYTF
>TRBV15|TRBJ1-6|TRBD1
CATSSGQGLRSPLHF
>TRBV29-1|TRBJ2-1|TRBD2
CSVEGGDYYNEQFF
>TRBV19|TRBJ1-2|TRBD1
CASQPSGTGADGYTF
>TRBV19|TRBJ2-3|.
CASSIVARDTQYF
>TRBV27|TRBJ2-7|.
CASSLMGGTRLSNYEQYF
>TRBV11-2|TRBJ2-1|TRBD2
CASSRTSGNEQFF
>TRBV29-1|TRBJ2-1|TRBD2
CSGNGLGNYNEQFF
>TRBV2|TRBJ2-7|TRBD2
CASTQAPSGPYEQYF
>TRBV12-5|TRBJ2-3|.
CASGMAGQGLPDTQYF
>TRBV11-2|TRBJ1-1|TRBD1
CASSLVVGQGAYTEAFF
>TRBV9|TRBJ1-5|.
CASSPSLDSSNQPQHF
>TRBV7-6|TRBJ1-4|.
CASSINLGEKLFF
>TRBV5-1|TRBJ1-2|.
CASSLVGLDDYGYTF
>TRBV11-2|TRBJ1-4|.
CASSWQGAREKLFF
>TRBV27|TRBJ2-7|.
CASSLEGYSYEQYF
>TRBV29-1|TRBJ1-2|.
CSVPGGGISYTF
>TRBV29-1|TRBJ2-5|.
CSVEPRAESETQYF
>TRBV27|TRBJ1-5|.
CASSPRGRIYNQPQHF
>TRBV30|TRBJ1-1|TRBD1
CAWSITGGPNTEAFF
>TRBV27|TRBJ2-2|TRBD2
CASSLSIAGGNTGELFF